One sample yielded the 15 T cell receptor beta chains listed below, sequenced in a study of siplizumab effects on memory and regulatory T cells. The method was immunoSEQ multiplex PCR; TCRdb's version includes in-frame clones alone and lacks a portion of them. The data hold more than 60,000 clones, with 90% to 98% observed a single time. Sequencing input: naive CD8+ T cells sorted from blood. The origin of the receptors is a human donor in good health.

With respect to this clone: In the same sample, other DNA sequences code for this CDR3. V and J are TRBV29-1 and TRBJ2-2; D is possibly TRBD1 (6 bases). CDR1 is SQVTM and CDR2 is ANQGSEA in the germline V gene. Trimming removed 6 bases from V and 4 bases from J, with 9 bases in between. The CDR3 consists of 12 residues. CDR3: CSVQGGTGELFF. The CDR3 DNA reads TGCAGCGTACAGGGCGGCACCGGGGAGCTGTTTTTT.

This clone was recorded only once. The CDR3 DNA is TGTGCCAGCAGGGTACAGGGGCGGGACGAGCAGTACTTC. Its protein product is CASRVQGRDEQYF. The J gene is TRBJ2-7, the V gene TRBV11-2; TRBD1 agrees at 7 bases. V lost 6 bases, J lost 5 bases, and 7 bases stayed unmatched. The CDR3 has 13 amino acids. Germline CDR1 SGHAT, CDR2 FQNNGV.

The chain recombines TRBV4-3 with TRBJ2-5, with D uncertain. The CDR3 covers 14 residues. V was shortened by 0 bases and J by 5 bases, with 10 bases between the two germline ends. Germline-derived CDR1 and CDR2 are LGHNA and YSLEER. CDR3 region: CASSQDRGPETQYF. CDR3 coding DNA: TGCGCCAGCAGCCAAGATCGAGGACCGGAGACCCAGTACTTC.

The V gene is TRBV5-6, the J gene TRBJ1-2; 8 bases align to TRBD1. Germline values: CDR1 SGHDT, CDR2 YYEEEE. CDR3 length equals 13 residues. Germline trimming cut 6 bases from V and 8 bases from J; bases unmatched to any gene: 9. The CDR3 here is CASIGQGAGGYTF. CDR3 bases: TGTGCCAGCATCGGACAGGGCGCGGGGGGCTACACCTTC.

This chain connects TRBV12-5 to TRBJ2-7; 9 bases are a match to TRBD1. Germline V gene data show CDR1 as LGHNT and CDR2 as FRNRAP. This CDR3 has 15 amino acids. V shed 5 bases and J 0 bases; nucleotides not matched to a gene: 5. In DNA form, the CDR3 reads TGTGCTAGTGGTCCGACAGGGGGAAGCTCCTACGAGCAGTACTTC. Translation gives CASGPTGGSSYEQYF.

The chain is built from TRBV25-1 and TRBJ2-1, with D unresolved. The V gene's germline CDR1 is MGHDK and CDR2 SYGVNS. The CDR3 totals 16 residues. V lost 1 base to trimming and J lost 2 bases, with 12 bases between them. The CDR3 bases are TGTGCCAGCAGTGAATCAAAGGGAACCACCTACAATGAGCAGTTCTTC. Residues: CASSESKGTTYNEQFF.

J is TRBJ2-1 and V is TRBV4-1, with 9 positions matching TRBD2. Germline V lookup: CDR1 MGHRA, CDR2 YSYEKL. Trimming cost V 0 bases and J 7 bases; bases outside gene matches: 4. The CDR3 consists of 15 residues. CDR3 DNA sequence: TGCGCCAGCAGCCAAGATGAAGCGGGGGGAAATGAGCAGTTCTTC. Its protein is CASSQDEAGGNEQFF.

The chain combines TRBV6-5 with TRBJ2-1; 8 bases fit TRBD2. There are 16 residues in the CDR3. CDR1 is MNHEY and CDR2 is SVGAGI in the germline V gene. V lost 2 bases and J lost 2; bases outside the gene matches: 5. CDR3 residues: CASSYDGGAPYNEQFF. CDR3 nucleotide sequence: TGTGCCAGCAGTTACGACGGGGGGGCCCCCTACAATGAGCAGTTCTTC.

This chain links TRBV27 with TRBJ2-7, with a tentative D call TRBD2 (6 bases). The germline V gene encodes CDR1 MNHEY and CDR2 SMNVEV (reference sequence). V was cut by 5 bases and J by 6 bases, with 14 bases left in between. CDR3 size: 13 residues. In DNA form, the CDR3 reads TGTGCCAGCAGTCCCGCAAGCGGGCTCGAGCAGTACTTC. It is translated as CASSPASGLEQYF.

The chain couples TRBV7-3 to TRBJ1-1, with TRBD1 matching over 8 bases. V was pared by 4 bases and J by 1 base, with 2 bases of the junction left unmatched. Looked up from germline, CDR1 is SGHTA and CDR2 is FQGTGA. The CDR3 consists of 14 residues. The chain's CDR3 is CASSWTGQNTEAFF. CDR3 nucleotides: TGTGCCAGCAGCTGGACAGGGCAGAACACTGAAGCTTTCTTT.

This chain uses TRBV29-1 with TRBJ2-6, with TRBD1 matching 10 bases. The J segment lost 3 bases and the V segment lost 1 base, leaving 9 bases of the junction unmatched. This CDR3 comprises 18 residues. Germline-derived CDR1 and CDR2 are SQVTM and ANQGSEA. The DNA of the CDR3 is TGCAGCGTTGAAGCCCGGGACAGGGGATCGGGTGGGGCCAACGTCCTGACTTTC. It yields the protein CSVEARDRGSGGANVLTF.

The V gene is TRBV9, the J gene TRBJ2-5; 7 bases align to TRBD1. The J call may be faulty, since TRBJ2-7 better matches the DNA end. The V gene's germline CDR1 is SGDLS and CDR2 YYNGEE. CDR3 size: 13 residues. The CDR3 bases are TGTGCCAGCAGCCCGACCGGGACAGACGAGCAGTACTTC. Its translation is CASSPTGTDEQYF.

The chain combines TRBV29-1 with TRBJ2-3, with TRBD2 matching 12 bases. V lost 4 bases and J lost 0; bases outside the gene matches: 5. The CDR3 is made up of 16 amino acids. Germline V gives CDR1 SQVTM, CDR2 ANQGSEA. As DNA, the CDR3 is TGCAGCGTTGTACCTAGCGGGGGGGAAAGCACAGATACGCAGTATTTT. It is translated as CSVVPSGGESTDTQYF.

This chain uses TRBV5-5 with TRBJ1-1; TRBD1 might be the D (5 bases). V gave up 0 bases and J gave up 4 bases, with 10 bases separating them. The CDR3 has 14 amino acids. Germline CDR1 is SGHKS and CDR2 is YYEKEE (reference sequence). CDR3 region: CASSLVSGSTEAFF. In nucleotides, the CDR3 is TGTGCCAGCAGCTTGGTTTCAGGGAGCACTGAAGCTTTCTTT.

This chain links TRBV7-9 with TRBJ2-1; 9 nucleotides agree with TRBD2. V shed 1 base and J 9 bases; nucleotides not matched to a gene: 7. CDR1 and CDR2 (germline): SEHNR, FQNEAQ (reference sequence). This CDR3 contains 15 residues. CDR3 amino acids: CASSLVISGGAEQFF. The CDR3 DNA follows: TGTGCCAGCAGCTTAGTTATTAGCGGGGGCGCTGAGCAGTTCTTC. The full variable domain, in which reference TRBV7-9 and TRBJ2-1 provide the parts outside the CDR3, is DTGVSQNPRHKITKRGQNVTFRCDPISEHNRLYWYRQTLGQGPEFLTYFQNEAQLEKSRLLSDRFSAERPKGSFSTLEIQRTEQGDSAMYLCASSLVISGGAEQFFGPGTRLTVL.